This T cell receptor (beta chain) appears in the sequencing data of a study of blood T cell repertoires in COVID-19. Looking at the study overall: T cells, B-cell-depleted T cells, or PBMCs provided the cDNA or gDNA that served as material.

The CDR3 sequence is 13 residues long. This table comes from immunoSEQ multiplex PCR, and its TCRdb copy is limited to in-frame clones, with some not included. The sample lists 280,000 or so clones, roughly 85% occurring once. Participant-reported clinical history was the basis for cohort assignment. This TCR was sampled from a woman in her fifties or sixties who had recovered from COVID-19. The rearrangement uses TRBV21-1 and TRBJ1-1. TRBV21-1 counts as a pseudogene. The specimen was PBMCs or T cells enriched from blood (not recorded which). CDR3 DNA: TGTGCCAGCAGCGAGGATACGAACACTGAAGCTTTCTTT. Translation gives CASSEDTNTEAFF.